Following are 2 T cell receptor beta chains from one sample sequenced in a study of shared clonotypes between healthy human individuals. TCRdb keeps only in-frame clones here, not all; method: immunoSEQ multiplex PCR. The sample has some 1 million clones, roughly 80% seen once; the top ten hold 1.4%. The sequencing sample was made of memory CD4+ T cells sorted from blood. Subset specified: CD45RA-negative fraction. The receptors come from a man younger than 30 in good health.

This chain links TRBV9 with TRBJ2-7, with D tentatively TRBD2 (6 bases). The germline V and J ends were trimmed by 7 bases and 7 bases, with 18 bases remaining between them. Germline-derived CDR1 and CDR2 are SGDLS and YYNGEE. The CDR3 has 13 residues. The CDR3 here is CASQEGIAGEQYF. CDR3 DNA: TGTGCCAGCCAAGAGGGTATCGCGGGGGAGCAGTACTTC.

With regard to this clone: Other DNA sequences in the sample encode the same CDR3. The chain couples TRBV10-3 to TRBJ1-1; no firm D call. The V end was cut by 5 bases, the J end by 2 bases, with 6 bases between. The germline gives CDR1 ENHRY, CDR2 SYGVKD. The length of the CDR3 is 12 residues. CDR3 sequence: CAISNPNTEAFF. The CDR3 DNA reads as TGTGCCATCAGTAATCCCAACACTGAAGCTTTCTTT.